The source of this T cell receptor beta chain is a study of CD8+ T cells in alopecia areata. Study context: Patients received oral tofacitinib, 5 to 10 mg twice daily, for moderate-to-severe alopecia areata. Study-wide points: Scalp samples also contribute reads from the resident alphabeta T cells found in normal skin.

It was cDNA, reverse transcribed from extracted RNA, that served as the sequencing template. Generated by immunoSEQ multiplex PCR, the TCRdb table keeps only in-frame clones and is missing some. The sample carries some 200,000 clones, roughly 62% recorded once. A remark on this clone: The antigen remains unidentified.

This sample's treatment: oral pan-JAK inhibitor, 5-10 mg twice daily. Investigators sorted PBMCs to obtain both CD4+ and CD8+ T cells. Germline V gene sequence: CDR1 GTSNPN, CDR2 SVGIG (reference sequence). The CDR3 consists of 12 residues. The chain joins TRBV30 to TRBJ2-3; TRBD1 agrees at 9 bases. The input for sequencing was CD8+ T cells sorted from blood, taken at week 24, from a patient treated with tofacitinib. The clonotype comes from a human donor with alopecia areata. The CDR3 coding sequence is TGTGCGGGGACAGGGTTGACAGATACGCAGTATTTT. Protein product: CAGTGLTDTQYF.